The T cell receptor (beta chain) under discussion was sequenced for a study of identical twins. Via MiXCR, TCRdb re-called the 5' RACE reads, giving one row per CDR3 protein. The sample consists of fewer than 250,000 distinct CDR3 sequences, 6% to 8.5% of them appearing once. Study-level points and caveats: Beta out-of-frame sequences showed weaker excess twin sharing.

A few counts support this clonotype. Its antigen remains unidentified. These data were also filed under a second study, of yellow fever vaccine responses in identical twins.

The clonotype originates from a woman aged 18-29 years in good health. Sequencing used CD8+ T cells sorted from blood.

The CDR3 region has the DNA TGTGCCAGCAGCTTGACGGTGGGGGACTACAATGAGCAGTTCTTC. It specifies CASSLTVGDYNEQFF. The chain recombines TRBV5-6 with TRBJ2-1, with D tentatively TRBD1 or TRBD2 (5 bases each). Trimming took 1 base from V and 3 from J, leaving 11 bases between them. This CDR3 is built from 15 residues. Per germline, CDR1 SGHDT and CDR2 YYEEEE.